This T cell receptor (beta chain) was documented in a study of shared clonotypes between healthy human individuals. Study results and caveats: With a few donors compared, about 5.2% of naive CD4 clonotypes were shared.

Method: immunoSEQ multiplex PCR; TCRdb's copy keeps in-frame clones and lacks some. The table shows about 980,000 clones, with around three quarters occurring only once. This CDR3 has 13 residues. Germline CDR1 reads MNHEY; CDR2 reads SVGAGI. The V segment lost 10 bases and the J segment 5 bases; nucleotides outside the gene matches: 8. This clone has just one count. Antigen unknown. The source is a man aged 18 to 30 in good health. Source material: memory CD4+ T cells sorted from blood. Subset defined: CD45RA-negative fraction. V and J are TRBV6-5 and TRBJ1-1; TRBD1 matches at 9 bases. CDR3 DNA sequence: TGTGCCACCAGAGGGGACAGGGTGACTGAAGCTTTCTTT. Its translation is CATRGDRVTEAFF.